The clone carrying this T cell receptor beta chain was picked up one time. Its antigen is undetermined. The data stem from a study of T cell responses to AZD1222 COVID-19 vaccine. General study results and limits: Epitopes outside B.1.351 and B.1.1.7 mutated regions reportedly drew nearly half of spike TCRs. Repertoires were collected only later (after the peak T cell response had occurred).

The ends lost 6 bases at V and 5 bases at J; junction bases unmatched: 15. CDR3 length: 15 amino acids. Germline V CDR1 and CDR2: SQVTM, ANQGSEA. Using immunoSEQ multiplex PCR, the repertoire was profiled, and TCRdb retains in-frame clones only, with some absent. The profile shows roughly 120,000 clones, approximately 85% of them singletons. Source: peripheral blood, taken on day 0 of MenACWY control vaccination. The clonotype comes from an adult in good health. V gene TRBV29-1 combines with J gene TRBJ2-7; 8 nucleotides line up with TRBD2. CDR3 protein: CSVGVGGLGANEQYF. DNA for the CDR3: TGCAGCGTAGGAGTTGGGGGACTAGGGGCCAACGAGCAGTACTTC.